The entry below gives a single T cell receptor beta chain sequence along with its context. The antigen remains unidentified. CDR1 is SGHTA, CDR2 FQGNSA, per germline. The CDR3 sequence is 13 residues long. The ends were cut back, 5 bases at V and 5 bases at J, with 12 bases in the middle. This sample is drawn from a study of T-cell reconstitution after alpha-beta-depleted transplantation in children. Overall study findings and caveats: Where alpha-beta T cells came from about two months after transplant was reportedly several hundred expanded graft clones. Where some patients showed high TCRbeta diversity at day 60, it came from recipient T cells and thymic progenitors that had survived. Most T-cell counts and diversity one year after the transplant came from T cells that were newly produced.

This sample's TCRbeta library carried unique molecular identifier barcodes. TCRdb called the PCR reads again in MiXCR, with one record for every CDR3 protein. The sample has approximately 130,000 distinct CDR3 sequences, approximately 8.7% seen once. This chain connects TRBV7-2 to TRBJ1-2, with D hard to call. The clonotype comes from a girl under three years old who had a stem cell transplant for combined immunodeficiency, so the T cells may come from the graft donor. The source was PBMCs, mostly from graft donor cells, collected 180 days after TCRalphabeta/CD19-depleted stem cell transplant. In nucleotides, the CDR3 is TGTGCCAGCAGCCCTTTAAAGGGTTATGGCTACACCTTC. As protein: CASSPLKGYGYTF.